Listed here are 30 T cell receptor beta chains from one sample, sequenced in a study of CD8+CD57+ T cells in acquired aplastic anemia. Patients included in sequencing had previously demonstrated CD8+CD57+ cell expansion by flow cytometry. Genomic DNA served as template for TCR beta VDJ and CDR3 profiling. TCRdb used MiXCR to reprocess the reads, holding one entry per CDR3 protein. Of under 150,000 distinct CDR3 sequences listed, almost 40% are singletons. Sequenced sample: sorted CD4+, CD8+, or CD8+CD57+ T cells (not recorded which) from PBMCs. These receptors were obtained from a human donor with aplastic anemia.

The chain carries TRBV7-8 and TRBJ1-5, with D unclear. CDR1 and CDR2 (germline): SGHVS, FQNEAQ. The CDR3 runs to 14 residues. The V gene lost 1 base and the J gene lost 2 bases, with 6 bases spanning the gap. CDR3 in DNA: TGTGCCAGCAGCTTAGTATTAGGCAATCAGCCCCAGCATTTT. This encodes CASSLVLGNQPQHF.

On this clonotype: The germline gene is not matched at one end of the junction; a read error may be the cause. The chain couples TRBV6-1 to TRBJ1-5, with TRBD1 identical over 8 bases. The CDR3 sequence is 16 residues long. CDR1 is MNHNS, CDR2 SASEGT, per germline. As DNA, the CDR3 is TGTGGCAGCAGTCGAAAAGCCGGGACAGGCAATCAGCCACAGCATTTT. As protein: CGSSRKAGTGNQPQHF.

This clonotype was counted a single time. A much larger clonotype is one base distant, so this may be a read error. The rearrangement uses TRBV4-3 and TRBJ2-2; D possibly uses TRBD1 or TRBD2 (6 bases each). The germline CDR1 and CDR2 sequences are LGHNA and YSLEER. The CDR3 has 17 residues. CDR3 amino acids: CVSSPFGLTTGTGELFF. CDR3 nucleotide sequence: TGCGTCAGCAGCCCATTCGGACTAACGACAGGAACCGGGGAGCTGTTTTTT.

This clonotype appeared many times. The chain employs TRBV7-9 and TRBJ1-3; 7 nucleotides align to TRBD1. This CDR3 spans 17 amino acids. CDR1 and CDR2 from the germline V gene are SEHNR and FQNEAQ (reference sequence). With 4 bases clipped from V and 4 bases from J, the junction kept 13 bases outside the gene matches. The CDR3 coding sequence is TGTGCCAGCAGCTCACCCCGCGACAGGGCTGTCGGAAACACCATATATTTT. It encodes CASSSPRDRAVGNTIYF.

With regard to this clonotype: A much larger clone differs by one base, so this may be a read error. V usage is TRBV12-3 or TRBV12-4 and J usage is TRBJ1-1; possible D gene TRBD1, 6 bases. V was clipped by 8 bases and J by 4 bases, with 20 bases between them. This CDR3 spans 15 amino acids. CDR3: CASRLAGGGSTEAFF. In DNA, the CDR3 is TGTGCCAGCCGTCTGGCGGGGGGCGGTAGCACTGAAGCTTTCTTT.

This clonotype has ten or more counts. The chain joins TRBV5-1 to TRBJ2-1; TRBD2 agrees at 9 bases. Trimming at V came to 2 bases and at J to 0 bases, leaving 6 bases not matched to a gene. The CDR3 covers 17 residues. Germline V gene sequence: CDR1 SGHRS, CDR2 YFSETQ. The CDR3 bases are TGCGCCAGCAGCTTAGCGGGGGGTATCAGCTCCTACAATGAGCAGTTCTTC. Encoded protein: CASSLAGGISSYNEQFF. The variable domain in full, completed from reference TRBV5-1 and TRBJ2-1, reads KAGVTQTPRYLIKTRGQQVTLSCSPISGHRSVSWYQQTPGQGLQFLFEYFSETQRNKGNFPGRFSGRQFSNSRSEMNVSTLELGDSALYLCASSLAGGISSYNEQFFGPGTRLTVL.

In its sample, this clonotype was seen many times. The chain links TRBV28 to TRBJ2-7; D is unresolved. The germline gives CDR1 MDHEN, CDR2 SYDVKM. V lost 2 bases and J 1 base, leaving 9 bases between the germline ends. This CDR3 spans 14 amino acids. CDR3 amino acids: CASSLPRRSYEQYF. The CDR3 nucleotides are TGTGCCAGCAGTTTACCCCGGCGGTCCTACGAGCAGTACTTC. The full variable domain, completed using reference TRBV28 and TRBJ2-7, is DVKVTQSSRYLVKRTGEKVFLECVQDMDHENMFWYRQDPGLGLRLIYFSYDVKMKEKGDIPEGYSVSREKKERFSLILESASTNQTSMYLCASSLPRRSYEQYFGPGTRLTVT.

Many counts were recorded for this clonotype. CDR3 coding DNA: TGCAGTGCTAGAGAAGGGGGCCGAGAGACCCAGTACTTC. Its protein is CSAREGGRETQYF. The genes are TRBV20-1 and TRBJ2-5, with TRBD1 matching 7 bases. This CDR3 spans 13 amino acids. J lost 4 bases, V lost 0 bases, and 2 bases had no gene match. Per germline, CDR1 DFQATT and CDR2 SNEGSKA (reference sequence).

To note about this clonotype: Its ends do not fully match the called genes, so a read error is possible. CDR3 amino acids: CASSFSSYNKQFF. CDR3 bases: TGTGCCAGCAGCTTTTCCTCCTACAATAAGCAGTTCTTC. The chain joins TRBV7-9 to TRBJ2-1, with D uncertain. The CDR3 has 13 amino acids. CDR1 is SEHNR and CDR2 is FQNEAQ in the germline V gene (reference sequence).

In its sample, this clonotype was seen many times. This sequence joins TRBV5-1 and TRBJ2-3, with a possible D match to TRBD2 (5 bases). The CDR3 has 13 residues. Germline V gene sequence: CDR1 SGHRS, CDR2 YFSETQ. The germline V and J ends were trimmed by 4 bases and 3 bases, with 9 bases remaining between them. CDR3 protein: CASSGSGTDTQYF. CDR3 coding DNA: TGCGCCAGCAGCGGCTCGGGGACAGATACGCAGTATTTT.

This clonotype was picked up many times. The chain is built from TRBV24-1 and TRBJ2-3, with TRBD1 identical over 9 bases. Germline trimming cut 4 bases from V and 3 bases from J; bases unmatched to any gene: 13. Germline V lookup: CDR1 KGHDR, CDR2 SFDVKD. The CDR3 is made up of 18 amino acids. DNA for the CDR3: TGTGCCACCAGTGACCCTTTCCACCGGGACAGGGAAACAGATACGCAGTATTTT. This encodes CATSDPFHRDRETDTQYF.

With respect to this clonotype: This CDR3 is missing its conserved last phenylalanine or tryptophan, likely due to a read error. This rearrangement joins TRBV7-8 to TRBJ2-7; D not certain. The CDR3 consists of 11 residues. Per germline, CDR1 SGHVS and CDR2 FQNEAQ. CDR3 in DNA: TGTACCAGCAGCTTAGGTTACGAGCAGTACTCC. This sequence encodes CTSSLGYEQYS.

On this clonotype itself: A read error may be the cause here, since a much bigger clone is one base away. The V gene is TRBV7-6, the J gene TRBJ2-5; possible D gene TRBD1, 5 bases. In germline, CDR1 is SGHVS, CDR2 FNYEAQ. The CDR3 length is 16 residues. This CDR3 reads CTSSLEQGQVGETQYF. In DNA form, the CDR3 reads TGTACCAGCAGCTTAGAGCAGGGCCAGGTGGGAGAGACCCAGTACTTC.

As concerns this clonotype: Just one base apart from a much larger clone, this may be a read error. It is likely a read error, because the conserved phenylalanine at the end of the CDR3 is missing. This chain connects TRBV6-1 to TRBJ2-3; D is perhaps TRBD2 (5 bases). Germline V lookup: CDR1 MNHNS, CDR2 SASEGT. This CDR3 comprises 17 residues. V lost 2 bases and J lost 1, with 16 bases in between. CDR3 amino acids: CASSEPTFSGRTDTQYL. CDR3 coding DNA: TGTGCCAGCAGTGAACCCACTTTCAGCGGACGCACAGATACGCAGTATCTT.

On this clonotype itself: This may stem from a read error, because a much larger clone lies one nucleotide away. The rearrangement links TRBV12-3 or TRBV12-4 to TRBJ2-1; D is unresolved. The CDR3 is made up of 12 amino acids. For the CDR3, the DNA is TGTACCAGCAACCCGACTTACAATGAGCAGTTCTTC. Its protein is CTSNPTYNEQFF.

In this sample, this clonotype turned up many times. The chain couples TRBV11-3 to TRBJ1-1; 7 bases are shared with TRBD1. The trim removed 5 bases at V and 5 bases at J, leaving 8 bases unmatched. The CDR3 has 14 residues. The V gene's germline CDR1 is SGHNT and CDR2 YENEEA. Written as DNA, the CDR3 is TGTGCCAGCAGCCTTACAGGGGTGGGAACTGAAGCTTTCTTT. This sequence encodes CASSLTGVGTEAFF.

This clonotype was seen ten or more times. The CDR3 loop reads CASSIHRDLNTEAFF. The CDR3 DNA reads TGTGCCAGCAGCATCCACAGGGACTTGAACACTGAAGCTTTCTTT. The chain combines TRBV6-1 with TRBJ1-1; perhaps TRBD1 as D (6 bases). The germline gives CDR1 MNHNS, CDR2 SASEGT. This CDR3 has 15 amino acids. The V end was cut by 6 bases, the J end by 0 bases, with 14 bases between.

The rearrangement uses TRBV10-2 and TRBJ2-1; no clear D. V lost 0 bases and J lost 4, with 7 bases in between. This CDR3 contains 14 residues. CDR1 is WSHSY and CDR2 is SAAADI in the germline V gene. This CDR3 is CASSESRDYNEQFF. CDR3 DNA sequence: TGCGCCAGCAGTGAGTCGCGCGATTACAATGAGCAGTTCTTC.

This clonotype was found many times. This chain connects TRBV4-2 to TRBJ1-1; 9 bases are shared with TRBD1. V was pared by 4 bases and J by 0 bases, with 6 bases of the junction left unmatched. Germline V CDR1 and CDR2: LGHNA, YNFKEQ. This CDR3 has 16 residues. In DNA form, the CDR3 reads TGTGCCAGCAGCCTTACAGGGGGCGGGATGAACACTGAAGCTTTCTTT. Protein product: CASSLTGGGMNTEAFF.

In the case of this clonotype: A clone one base away is much larger, so this may be a read error. The chain combines TRBV4-3 with TRBJ1-4; D not certain. The CDR3 is made up of 15 amino acids. The germline V and J ends were trimmed by 0 bases and 7 bases, with 12 bases remaining between them. Germline V gene data show CDR1 as LGHNA and CDR2 as YSLEER. The CDR3 sequence: CASSQDLRFSEKLFF. Here the CDR3 DNA reads TGCGCCAGCAGCCAAGATCTCCGCTTTAGTGAAAAACTGTTTTTT.

This clonotype was observed many times. The chain is built from TRBV9 and TRBJ1-2; D perhaps matches TRBD1 (6 bases). The germline V gene has CDR1 SGDLS and CDR2 YYNGEE. The CDR3 has 14 residues. V dropped 3 bases and J dropped 7 bases, with 16 bases sitting between them. The CDR3 protein is CASSAQSQGFGYTF. The CDR3 DNA is TGTGCCAGCAGCGCCCAATCGCAGGGGTTTGGCTACACCTTC.

This clonotype was recorded at least ten times. The genes are TRBV19 and TRBJ2-3; 8 bases are a match to TRBD1. The J segment lost 3 bases and the V segment lost 9 bases, leaving 8 bases of the junction unmatched. CDR3 length: 14 amino acids. Germline-derived CDR1 and CDR2 are LNHDA and SQIVND (reference sequence). The DNA for the CDR3 is TGTGCCAGCCACTTCAGGGGGCGAACAGATACGCAGTATTTT. Its translation is CASHFRGRTDTQYF. Together with reference TRBV19 and TRBJ2-3, the CDR3 gives the full variable domain: DGGITQSPKYLFRKEGQNVTLSCEQNLNHDAMYWYRQDPGQGLRLIYYSQIVNDFQKGDIAEGYSVSREKKESFPLTVTSAQKNPTAFYLCASHFRGRTDTQYFGPGTRLTVL.

The rearrangement joins TRBV10-1 to TRBJ2-7; a possible D gene is TRBD1 (6 bases). Germline lookup yields CDR1 WNHNN and CDR2 SYGVQD (reference sequence). This CDR3 region has 12 residues. V lost 11 bases and J lost 6, with 17 bases in between. Here the CDR3 DNA reads TGCGCCTATCGCGGACAGCCGGTCGAGCAGTACTTC. It codes for CAYRGQPVEQYF.

This clonotype has ten or more counts. This chain uses TRBV2 with TRBJ2-5; 8 bases match TRBD1. With V trimmed by 8 bases and J by 2 bases, 4 bases remained unmatched. Germline V lookup: CDR1 SNHLY, CDR2 FYNNEI. The CDR3 runs 13 residues. CDR3 sequence reads: CASLRDRQETQYF. In DNA form, the CDR3 reads TGTGCCAGCCTCCGGGACAGGCAAGAGACCCAGTACTTC.

This clonotype has a count of ten or more. V and J are TRBV5-1 and TRBJ2-7; D tentatively reads TRBD1 or TRBD2 (7 bases each). CDR3 size: 15 residues. Trimming took off 4 bases at V and 4 bases at J, with 18 bases between the two ends. In germline, CDR1 is SGHRS, CDR2 YFSETQ. The CDR3 loop reads CASSLGTGEGYEQYF. The CDR3 coding sequence is TGCGCCAGCAGCCTGGGAACAGGGGAGGGATACGAGCAGTACTTC.

A remark on this clonotype: The final CDR3 position lacks the conserved phenylalanine or tryptophan, pointing to a likely read error. The chain joins TRBV20-1 to TRBJ2-5; TRBD2 matches 9 bases. The V segment lost 0 bases and the J segment 9 bases; nucleotides outside the gene matches: 8. This CDR3 has 14 residues. The V gene's germline CDR1 is DFQATT and CDR2 SNEGSKA (reference sequence). CDR3 DNA sequence: TGCAGTGCTAGAGATAGCAGCGGGGGGATCTCCCAGTACTCC. Encoded protein: CSARDSSGGISQYS.

This clonotype has only a few counts. A read error is possible here, since a much larger clone lies one base away. The chain carries TRBV6-1 and TRBJ1-2; perhaps TRBD1 as D (6 bases). CDR1 is MNHNS and CDR2 is SASEGT in the germline V gene. CDR3 size: 13 residues. Trimming removed 6 bases at V and 7 bases at J, with 15 bases between. The CDR3 loop is CASSPRGFSGYTF. Here the CDR3 DNA reads TGTGCCAGCAGCCCCAGGGGATTTAGTGGCTACACCTTC.

V usage is TRBV7-6 and J usage is TRBJ2-3, with 7 positions matching TRBD1. V lost 3 bases and J lost 1; bases outside the gene matches: 4. Germline V gene lookup returns CDR1 SGHVS and CDR2 FNYEAQ. The CDR3 contains 15 residues. This CDR3 reads CASSLADRGTDTQYF. The CDR3, as DNA: TGTGCCAGCAGCTTGGCCGACAGGGGCACAGATACGCAGTATTTT.

This clonotype was observed many times. The rearrangement uses TRBV20-1 and TRBJ1-5; D is unclear. The CDR3 has 14 residues. Germline V gene sequence: CDR1 DFQATT, CDR2 SNEGSKA (reference sequence). V lost 6 bases and J lost 2, with 14 bases in between. The CDR3 loop is CSAREGGGNQPQHF. CDR3 sequence (DNA): TGCAGTGCCCGAGAGGGTGGAGGCAATCAGCCCCAGCATTTT.

The rearrangement links TRBV2 to TRBJ1-1; D gene unclear. Germline V lookup: CDR1 SNHLY, CDR2 FYNNEI. The CDR3 loop spans 13 amino acids. Trimming pared 9 bases from V and 3 bases from J, leaving 14 bases between. CDR3 in amino acids: CASSFRQDTEAFF. CDR3 DNA: TGTGCCAGTTCGTTCCGCCAGGACACTGAAGCTTTCTTT.